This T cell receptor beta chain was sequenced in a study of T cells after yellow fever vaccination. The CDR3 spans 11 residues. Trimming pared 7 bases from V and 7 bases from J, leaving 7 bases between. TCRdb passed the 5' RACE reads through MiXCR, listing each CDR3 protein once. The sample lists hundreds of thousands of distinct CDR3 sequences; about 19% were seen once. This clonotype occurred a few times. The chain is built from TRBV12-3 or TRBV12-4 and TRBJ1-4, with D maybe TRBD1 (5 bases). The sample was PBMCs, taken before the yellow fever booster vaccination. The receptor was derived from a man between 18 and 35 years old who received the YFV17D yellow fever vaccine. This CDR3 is CASTRGEKLFF. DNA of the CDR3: TGTGCCAGCACGAGGGGTGAAAAACTGTTTTTT.